This TCR beta chain emerged from a study of blood T cell repertoires in COVID-19. In the study overall: The cDNA or gDNA used as material had been derived from T cells, B-cell-depleted T cells, or PBMCs.

Germline CDR1 reads LNHDA; CDR2 reads SQIVND (reference sequence). J gave up 2 bases and V 7 bases, and 11 bases lay outside the gene matches. The CDR3 consists of 17 residues. This clone was recorded once. Sequencing was performed with immunoSEQ multiplex PCR; in TCRdb, only in-frame clones are kept and a portion is missing. The profile shows 120,000 to 150,000 clones, 70% to 80% of them singletons. The sample consisted of peripheral blood. This chain connects TRBV19 to TRBJ1-5; 10 nucleotides match TRBD1. The receptor was isolated from a man in his 60s with acute or convalescent COVID-19. The CDR3 sequence: CASITGTGVQGNQPQHF. The CDR3 DNA sequence: TGTGCCAGTATCACCGGGACAGGGGTTCAGGGCAATCAGCCCCAGCATTTT.